Below, 15 T cell receptor beta chains from the same sample are listed, as sequenced in a study of blood T cell repertoires in COVID-19. Some clones are missing from TCRdb's copy, which holds only in-frame ones; the method was immunoSEQ multiplex PCR. Of 200,000 to 250,000 clones in the sample, about 84% were seen once. Sequenced sample: PBMCs or T cells enriched from blood (not recorded which). The receptors shown here come from a woman aged 45 to 65 who had recovered from COVID-19.

This rearrangement joins TRBV18 to TRBJ1-3, with 7 bases that match TRBD1. The CDR3 spans 16 residues. V lost 4 bases, J lost 0 bases, and 6 bases stayed unmatched. The germline gives CDR1 KGHSH, CDR2 LQKENI. The chain's CDR3 is CASSLNRDSSGNTIYF. CDR3 DNA sequence: TGTGCCAGCTCACTAAACCGGGACAGCTCTGGAAACACCATATATTTT.

The rearrangement uses TRBV14 and TRBJ1-2; D possibly corresponds to TRBD1 (5 bases). The germline V gene has CDR1 SGHDN and CDR2 FVKESK. The V gene lost 0 bases and the J gene lost 3 bases, with 17 bases spanning the gap. The CDR3 spans 17 residues. CDR3 sequence (DNA): TGTGCCAGCAGCCAAGAAGACCGACAGCTGCGGCACTATGGCTACACCTTC. As protein: CASSQEDRQLRHYGYTF.

The V call is TRBV11-1, the J call TRBJ2-5; D possibly corresponds to TRBD1 (6 bases). Germline assignment: CDR1 SGHAT and CDR2 FQDESV (reference sequence). This CDR3 is 14 amino acids long. The V end lost 2 bases, the J end lost 4 bases, and 11 bases lay between the germline ends. The CDR3 here is CASSLSTGRETQYF. In nucleotides, the CDR3 is TGTGCCAGCAGCTTAAGTACAGGGAGAGAGACCCAGTACTTC.

CDR3 bases: TGTGCCAGCAGTCCCGAAGAGAACTATGGCTACACCTTC. Its translation is CASSPEENYGYTF. The chain combines TRBV12-3 or TRBV12-4 with TRBJ1-2, with D uncertain. The CDR3 is 13 amino acids. Trimming stripped 5 bases from V and 2 bases from J, with 9 bases between.

The chain is built from TRBV19 and TRBJ1-5; TRBD1 is a possible D gene (5 bases). Trimming took 8 bases from V and 0 from J, leaving 11 bases between them. Germline CDR1 LNHDA, CDR2 SQIVND (reference sequence). This CDR3 is 14 amino acids long. This CDR3 reads CASGRGLSNQPQHF. CDR3 nucleotides: TGTGCCAGTGGAAGGGGACTTAGCAATCAGCCCCAGCATTTT.

A word on this clone: The same CDR3 also results from other DNA sequences found in this sample. The chain carries TRBV7-3 and TRBJ2-3; D is uncertain. This CDR3 has 13 residues. CDR1 SGHTA and CDR2 FQGTGA come from the germline V gene. V dropped 5 bases and J dropped 0 bases, with 6 bases sitting between them. The CDR3 sequence is CASSRLSTDTQYF. CDR3 DNA: TGTGCCAGCAGCCGTTTAAGCACAGATACGCAGTATTTT.

This chain connects TRBV7-2 to TRBJ2-5; 12 bases map to TRBD1. V shed 4 bases, J shed 4 bases, and the junction held 4 bases outside the gene matches. The CDR3 loop spans 15 amino acids. CDR1 is SGHTA and CDR2 is FQGNSA in the germline V gene. This CDR3 reads CASSWGDRGPETQYF. CDR3 in DNA: TGTGCCAGCAGCTGGGGGGACAGGGGGCCAGAGACCCAGTACTTC.

The chain uses TRBV5-1 and TRBJ1-2; 8 bases map to TRBD1. CDR1 SGHRS and CDR2 YFSETQ come from the germline V gene. Losses at the gene ends were 2 bases for V and 1 base for J; bases not matched to a gene: 1. The CDR3 runs to 14 residues. CDR3 sequence reads: CASSLDRGNYGYTF. The CDR3 region has the DNA TGCGCCAGCAGCTTAGACAGGGGTAACTATGGCTACACCTTC.

V gene TRBV5-4 combines with J gene TRBJ2-1; TRBD1 agrees at 8 bases. Germline V gives CDR1 SGHNT, CDR2 YYREEE (reference sequence). This CDR3 is built from 16 residues. V shed 0 bases, J shed 5 bases, and the junction held 7 bases outside the gene matches. CDR3 amino acids: CASSLDSWTGNNEQFF. CDR3 DNA sequence: TGTGCCAGCAGCTTGGACTCGTGGACAGGGAACAATGAGCAGTTCTTC.

This clone has just one count. The chain couples TRBV7-9 to TRBJ1-1; maybe TRBD1 (5 bases). Germline V gene sequence: CDR1 SEHNR, CDR2 FQNEAQ (reference sequence). The ends were cut back, 5 bases at V and 4 bases at J, with 20 bases in the middle. CDR3 length: 16 amino acids. The CDR3: CASSPTAGRGGTEAFF. CDR3 DNA sequence: TGTGCCAGCAGCCCCACTGCGGGGAGGGGCGGCACTGAAGCTTTCTTT.

CDR3 DNA: TGTGCCAGCAGCCAGACTCAGTACGAGCAGTACTTC. Its translation is CASSQTQYEQYF. This chain joins TRBV3-1 (or the pseudogene TRBV3-2) and TRBJ2-7; D call uncertain. The CDR3 runs to 12 residues. Germline-derived CDR1 and CDR2 are LGHDT and YNNKEL (reference sequence). The V gene lost 3 bases and the J gene lost 4 bases, with 7 bases spanning the gap.

V and J are TRBV29-1 and TRBJ2-7, with a possible D match to TRBD1 (5 bases). Per germline, CDR1 SQVTM and CDR2 ANQGSEA. The CDR3 covers 11 residues. Trimming removed 7 bases from V and 4 bases from J, with 11 bases in between. CDR3 DNA sequence: TGCAGCGCTGATAGGGGATACGAGCAGTACTTC. It codes for CSADRGYEQYF.

The chain uses TRBV7-9 and TRBJ2-1, with 12 bases matching TRBD2. Germline V CDR1 and CDR2: SEHNR, FQNEAQ (reference sequence). The CDR3 consists of 17 residues. V was pared by 5 bases and J by 4 bases, with 9 bases of the junction left unmatched. The DNA of the CDR3 is TGTGCCAGCAGCCCAAGCCCCACTAGCGGGGGGTACAATGAGCAGTTCTTC. Protein sequence: CASSPSPTSGGYNEQFF.

The chain has TRBV6-5 and TRBJ1-1; 8 bases are a match to TRBD1. The CDR3 is 14 amino acids. Trimming at V came to 6 bases and at J to 5 bases, leaving 8 bases not matched to a gene. CDR1 and CDR2 from the germline V gene are MNHEY and SVGAGI. CDR3 amino acids: CASRSGQGDTEAFF. In DNA, the CDR3 is TGTGCCAGCAGATCCGGACAGGGAGATACTGAAGCTTTCTTT.

This clone was counted once. The V gene is TRBV4-2, the J gene TRBJ1-5; 7 nucleotides agree with TRBD1. The CDR3 extends over 13 amino acids. Germline-derived CDR1 and CDR2 are LGHNA and YNFKEQ. The ends lost 4 bases at V and 6 bases at J; junction bases unmatched: 3. The DNA of the CDR3 is TGTGCCAGCAGCCGACAGGGACCTCAGCCCCAGCATTTT. It is translated as CASSRQGPQPQHF.